This is a list of T cell receptor beta chains from one sample in a study of T cell repertoires in cytomegalovirus infection. One entry per CDR3 protein, called by TCRdb with MiXCR from the reads. The table records roughly 320,000 distinct CDR3 sequences, around a tenth of them present only once. Sequenced sample: PBMCs. The receptors were gathered from a human donor in good health (CMV status not recorded). Some clones in this sample may be carry-over from other donors' samples. The CDR3 runs from the conserved cysteine through the conserved F or W. Fields, in order: CDR3 protein, CDR3 DNA, clone size, V gene, D gene, J gene. The D gene is left open where the match is weak. Not every row has a clone size; where given, it reads once, few, many or a size class.

CDR3aa: CASRPIGVGNQPQHF
CDR3nt: TGTGCCAGCAGGCCGATCGGAGTCGGCAATCAGCCCCAGCATTTT
abundance: few
v_gene: TRBV28
d_gene: .
j_gene: TRBJ1-5

CDR3aa: CSVERRGTTYNEQFF
CDR3nt: TGCAGCGTTGAAAGGCGCGGGACTACCTACAATGAGCAGTTCTTC
abundance: many
v_gene: TRBV29-1
d_gene: TRBD2
j_gene: TRBJ2-1

CDR3aa: CASSLGQSSNSPLHF
CDR3nt: TGTGCCAGCAGCTTAGGCCAGAGTTCGAATTCACCCCTCCACTTT
abundance: .
v_gene: TRBV7-2
d_gene: .
j_gene: TRBJ1-6

CDR3aa: CASSVDRGPRDGYTF
CDR3nt: TGTGCCAGTAGCGTCGACAGGGGCCCCAGGGATGGCTACACCTTC
abundance: few
v_gene: TRBV19
d_gene: TRBD1
j_gene: TRBJ1-2

CDR3aa: CASRGNYEQYF
CDR3nt: TGTGCCAGCAGGGGAAACTACGAGCAGTACTTC
abundance: .
v_gene: TRBV6-1
d_gene: .
j_gene: TRBJ2-7

CDR3aa: CASKVLEYSYEQYF
CDR3nt: TGCGCCAGCAAGGTCCTAGAATACTCCTACGAGCAGTACTTC
abundance: .
v_gene: TRBV5-1
d_gene: .
j_gene: TRBJ2-7

CDR3aa: CASSLVPVLWLKRYF
CDR3nt: TGTGCCAGCAGCTTGGTGCCCGTCTTATGGTTGAAGCGGTACTTC
abundance: .
v_gene: TRBV5-6
d_gene: .
j_gene: TRBJ2-7

CDR3aa: CASSLVLGKTEAFF
CDR3nt: TGCGCCAGCAGTTTAGTCCTGGGGAAAACTGAAGCTTTCTTT
abundance: few
v_gene: TRBV4-1
d_gene: .
j_gene: TRBJ1-1

CDR3aa: CASSHPAGNIQYF
CDR3nt: TGTGCCAGCAGTCATCCGGCCGGGAACATTCAGTACTTC
abundance: few
v_gene: TRBV7-8
d_gene: .
j_gene: TRBJ2-4

CDR3aa: CASSLLTGGRDTEAFF
CDR3nt: TGCGCCAGCAGCCTCCTTACAGGGGGCAGGGACACTGAAGCTTTCTTT
abundance: many
v_gene: TRBV5-1
d_gene: TRBD1
j_gene: TRBJ1-1

CDR3aa: CASSLGHTGNTIYF
CDR3nt: TGTGCCAGCAGTTTAGGACACACTGGAAACACCATATATTTT
abundance: few
v_gene: TRBV28
d_gene: .
j_gene: TRBJ1-3

CDR3aa: CASSQGGGTGANVLTF
CDR3nt: TGTGCCAGCAGCCAAGGGGGGGGAACGGGGGCCAACGTCCTGACTTTC
abundance: many
v_gene: TRBV4-2
d_gene: TRBD2
j_gene: TRBJ2-6